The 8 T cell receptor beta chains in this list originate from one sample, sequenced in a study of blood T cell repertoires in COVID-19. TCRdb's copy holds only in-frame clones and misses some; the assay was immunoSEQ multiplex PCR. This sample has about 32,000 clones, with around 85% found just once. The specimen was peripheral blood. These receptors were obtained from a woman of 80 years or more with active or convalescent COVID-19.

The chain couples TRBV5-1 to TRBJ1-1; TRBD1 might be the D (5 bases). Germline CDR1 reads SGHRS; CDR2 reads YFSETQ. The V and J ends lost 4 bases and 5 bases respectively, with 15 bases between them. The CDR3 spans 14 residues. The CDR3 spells CASSTEVGGTEAFF. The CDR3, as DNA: TGCGCCAGCAGCACGGAAGTGGGGGGGACTGAAGCTTTCTTT.

CDR3 coding DNA: TGTGCCAGCAGCCGACCCAGGAATGAGCAGTTCTTC. This encodes CASSRPRNEQFF. The gene calls are TRBV6-6 and TRBJ2-1, with unresolved D. The germline V gene encodes CDR1 MNHNY and CDR2 SVGAGI (reference sequence). V lost 6 bases and J lost 7, with 10 bases in between. The length of the CDR3 is 12 residues.

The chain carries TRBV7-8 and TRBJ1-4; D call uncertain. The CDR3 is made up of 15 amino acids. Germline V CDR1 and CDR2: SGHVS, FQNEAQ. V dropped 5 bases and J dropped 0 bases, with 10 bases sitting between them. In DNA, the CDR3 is TGTGCCAGCAGCCTTGACATTACAACTAATGAAAAACTGTTTTTT. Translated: CASSLDITTNEKLFF.

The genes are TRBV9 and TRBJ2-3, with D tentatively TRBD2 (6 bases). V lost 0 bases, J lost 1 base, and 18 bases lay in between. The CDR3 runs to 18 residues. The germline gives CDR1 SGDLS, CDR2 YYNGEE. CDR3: CASSVGPGTLYRTDTQYF. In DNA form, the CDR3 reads TGTGCCAGCAGCGTAGGCCCCGGGACTCTCTACCGCACAGATACGCAGTATTTT.

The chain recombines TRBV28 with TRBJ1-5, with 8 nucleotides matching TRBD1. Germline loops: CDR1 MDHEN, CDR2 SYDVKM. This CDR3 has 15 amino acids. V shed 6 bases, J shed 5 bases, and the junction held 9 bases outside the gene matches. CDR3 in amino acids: CASRYSGGGHQPQHF. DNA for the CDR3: TGTGCCAGCAGGTACTCAGGGGGCGGTCATCAGCCCCAGCATTTT.

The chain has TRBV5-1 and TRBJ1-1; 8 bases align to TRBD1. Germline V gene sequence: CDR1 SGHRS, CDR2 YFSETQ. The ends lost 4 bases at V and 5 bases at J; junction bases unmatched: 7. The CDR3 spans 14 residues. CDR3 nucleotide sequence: TGCGCCAGCAGCCCAGGGGGCTTGGGGACTGAAGCTTTCTTT. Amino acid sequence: CASSPGGLGTEAFF.

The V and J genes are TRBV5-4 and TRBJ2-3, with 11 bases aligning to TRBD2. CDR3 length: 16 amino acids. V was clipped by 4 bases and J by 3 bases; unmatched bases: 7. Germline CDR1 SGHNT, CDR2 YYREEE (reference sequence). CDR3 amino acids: CASSPIAGGPTDTQYF. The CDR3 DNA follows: TGTGCCAGCAGCCCTATAGCGGGGGGGCCGACAGATACGCAGTATTTT.

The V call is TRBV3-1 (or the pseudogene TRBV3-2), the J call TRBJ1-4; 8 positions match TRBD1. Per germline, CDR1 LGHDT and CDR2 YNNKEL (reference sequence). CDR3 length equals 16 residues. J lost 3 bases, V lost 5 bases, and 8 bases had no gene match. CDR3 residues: CASSTRTGSANEKLFF. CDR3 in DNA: TGTGCCAGCAGCACCCGGACAGGGTCGGCTAATGAAAAACTGTTTTTT.